These 30 T cell receptor beta chains share one sample of origin, sequenced in a study of regulatory T cells in long-lasting Graves disease. The authors built TCR beta libraries using iRepertoire HTBI primers and Arm-PCR of CDR3 regions. One entry per CDR3 protein, called by TCRdb with MiXCR from the multiplex PCR reads. This table has roughly 500,000 distinct CDR3 sequences, about 11% appearing once. Sample time point: newly diagnosed GD, antithyroid drugs for less than 3 months. From PBMCs, RNA was extracted and then used to make the TCR library. The sample was also reused in another study, on T cells in Graves' hyperthyroidism and ophthalmopathy.

Sequenced here: peripheral blood mononuclear cells (PBMCs), sampled at new diagnosis, from a patient treated with antithyroid drugs. Receptors originate from a woman younger than 45 with Graves disease.

Regarding this clonotype: A much larger clone lies one base from this, so it may be a read error. The V call is TRBV5-4, the J call TRBJ2-7, with a tentative D call TRBD2 (5 bases). The length of the CDR3 is 13 residues. Germline CDR1 reads SGHNT; CDR2 reads YYREEE (reference sequence). The CDR3 loop reads CASSWESSCEQYF. The CDR3, as DNA: TGTGCCAGCAGTTGGGAGTCCTCCTGCGAGCAGTACTTC. Filled out from reference TRBV5-4 and TRBJ2-7, the complete variable domain reads ETGVTQSPTHLIKTRGQQVTLRCSSQSGHNTVSWYQQALGQGPQFIFQYYREEENGRGNFPPRFSGLQFPNYSSELNVNALELDDSALYLCASSWESSCEQYFGPGTRLTVT.

The V and J genes are TRBV3-1 and TRBJ1-1; possible D gene TRBD1, 5 bases. This CDR3 has 14 residues. Trimming left V 4 bases short and J 6 bases short, with 15 bases between. Germline CDR1 reads LGHDT; CDR2 reads YNNKEL (reference sequence). CDR3 nucleotide sequence: TGTGCCAGCAGCCCCGGGACGGGAGCTGCTGAAGCTTTCTTT. Encoded protein: CASSPGTGAAEAFF. The full variable domain, with the rest looked up from reference TRBV3-1 and TRBJ1-1, is DTAVSQTPKYLVTQMGNDKSIKCEQNLGHDTMYWYKQDSKKFLKIMFSYNNKELIINETVPNRFSPKSPDKAHLNLHINSLELGDSAVYFCASSPGTGAAEAFFGQGTRLTVV.

The table lists this clonotype with a few counts. The rearrangement joins TRBV4-1 to TRBJ2-2; D possibly uses TRBD1 or TRBD2 (5 bases each). The CDR3 spans 14 residues. Trimming cost V 4 bases and J 6 bases, with 12 bases left between them. Germline V gives CDR1 MGHRA, CDR2 YSYEKL. CDR3 bases: TGCGCCAGCAGCCCCGCTTGGGACCCCGGGGAGCTGTTTTTT. It codes for CASSPAWDPGELFF.

This clonotype was picked up many times. V is TRBV6-1 and J is TRBJ1-3, with D possibly TRBD1 on 5 matching bases. Trimming pared 4 bases from V and 0 bases from J, leaving 7 bases between. CDR1 and CDR2 from the germline V gene are MNHNS and SASEGT. The CDR3 loop spans 14 amino acids. The CDR3 spells CASSAGTSGNTIYF. DNA of the CDR3: TGTGCCAGCAGTGCCGGGACCTCTGGAAACACCATATATTTT.

The V and J genes are TRBV12-3 or TRBV12-4 and TRBJ1-2, with 8 bases aligning to TRBD1. The CDR3 contains 14 residues. V shed 2 bases, J shed 4 bases, and the junction held 3 bases outside the gene matches. In DNA, the CDR3 is TGTGCCAGCAGTTTAACAGGGGGACCCTATGGCTACACCTTC. This encodes CASSLTGGPYGYTF.

At least ten counts were recorded for this clonotype. V is TRBV28 and J is TRBJ2-2, with 8 bases fitting TRBD1. Germline V gene data show CDR1 as MDHEN and CDR2 as SYDVKM. The CDR3 length is 16 residues. J was trimmed by 5 bases and V by 4 bases; bases with no gene match: 9. DNA of the CDR3: TGTGCCAGCAGTTCATACCGGGACAGGCAAACCGGGGAGCTGTTTTTT. Translation gives CASSSYRDRQTGELFF.

This clonotype has at least ten counts. The chain has TRBV10-2 and TRBJ2-1; perhaps TRBD2 as D (6 bases). V gave up 3 bases and J gave up 9 bases, with 15 bases separating them. Germline CDR1 reads WSHSY; CDR2 reads SAAADI. This CDR3 spans 14 amino acids. This CDR3 is CASSDDAGLFEQFF. The CDR3 nucleotides read TGCGCCAGCAGTGATGACGCCGGACTATTTGAGCAGTTCTTC.

This clonotype was detected only a few times. J is TRBJ2-1 and V is TRBV7-3; TRBD2 is a possible D gene (6 bases). Per the germline V gene, CDR1 is SGHTA and CDR2 is FQGTGA. This CDR3 has 20 residues. Between the trimmed V and J ends, which lost 5 bases and 4 bases, there was a span of 30 bases. The CDR3 region has the DNA TGTGCCAGCAGCCCTAAAGGGACTCGGCAAGATATGAAGTCTTACAATGAGCAGTTCTTC. Amino acids: CASSPKGTRQDMKSYNEQFF.

There are many counts of this clonotype. The rearrangement uses TRBV4-2 and TRBJ2-2; possibly TRBD1 or TRBD2 for D (7 bases each). The CDR3 length is 14 residues. The V end lost 4 bases, the J end lost 5 bases, and 11 bases lay between the germline ends. CDR1 is LGHNA and CDR2 is YNFKEQ in the germline V gene. The CDR3 bases are TGTGCCAGCAGCCGAGCGGGACAGACCGGGGAGCTGTTTTTT. It codes for CASSRAGQTGELFF.

This clonotype was seen at least ten times. The V and J genes are TRBV7-9 and TRBJ2-3, with D unresolved. The germline CDR1 and CDR2 sequences are SEHNR and FQNEAQ (reference sequence). Trimming left V 1 base short and J 0 bases short, with 11 bases between. This CDR3 contains 16 residues. The chain's CDR3 is CASSLDGTTSTDTQYF. The CDR3 DNA follows: TGTGCCAGCAGCTTAGACGGAACAACTAGCACAGATACGCAGTATTTT.

The rearrangement joins TRBV2 to TRBJ2-5; D remains unclear. There are 14 residues in the CDR3. Trimming removed 5 bases at V and 5 bases at J, with 15 bases between. The germline CDR1 and CDR2 sequences are SNHLY and FYNNEI. CDR3 protein: CASSPRREGETQYF. CDR3 coding DNA: TGTGCCAGCAGTCCCCGAAGGGAAGGCGAGACCCAGTACTTC.

The rearrangement joins TRBV27 to TRBJ2-7; the D gene is possibly TRBD1 (6 bases). The CDR3 totals 12 residues. Looked up from germline, CDR1 is MNHEY and CDR2 is SMNVEV (reference sequence). In DNA, the CDR3 is TGTGCTACGGGACAAAGAACCTACGAGCAGTACTTC. Translated, it gives CATGQRTYEQYF.

The V and J genes are TRBV27 and TRBJ1-4; no definite D call. The CDR3 consists of 14 residues. CDR1 is MNHEY and CDR2 is SMNVEV in the germline V gene (reference sequence). Trimming shortened V by 6 bases and J by 8 bases, and 16 bases separated the two germline ends. CDR3: CASSLIHSEEKLFF. CDR3 sequence (DNA): TGTGCCAGCAGCCTGATACACAGCGAGGAAAAACTGTTTTTT.

This CDR3 reads CASSSLGLAPYSGANVLTF. The CDR3 region has the DNA TGTGCCAGCAGCTCCCTAGGACTAGCGCCCTACTCTGGGGCCAACGTCCTGACTTTC. V usage is TRBV7-3 and J usage is TRBJ2-6, with 9 bases identical to TRBD2. Germline CDR1 reads SGHTA; CDR2 reads FQGTGA. This CDR3 is built from 19 residues. With 4 bases clipped from V and 0 bases from J, the junction kept 10 bases outside the gene matches.

This clonotype showed up many times. The rearrangement joins TRBV19 to TRBJ1-2; D is unclear. Trimming took off 6 bases at V and 8 bases at J, with 22 bases between the two ends. Germline CDR1 is LNHDA and CDR2 is SQIVND (reference sequence). The CDR3 extends over 15 amino acids. The CDR3 DNA sequence: TGTGCCAGTAGCGAGACAACAGCGAACCCCCGGGGCTACACCTTC. Protein sequence: CASSETTANPRGYTF.

In DNA form, the CDR3 reads TGTGCCAGCAGGAGTACAGGGGGCAACACTGAAGCTTTCTTT. Its translation: CASRSTGGNTEAFF. The chain is built from TRBV6-2 or TRBV6-3 and TRBJ1-1, with 9 bases that match TRBD1. The CDR3 runs 14 residues. Trimming took 6 bases from V and 2 from J; bases not matched to a gene: 4. Germline loops: CDR1 MNHEY, CDR2 SVGEGT.

This clonotype was detected a few times. A junction boundary mismatches the germline segment, possibly from a read error. J is TRBJ2-2 and V is TRBV7-2; 10 positions agree with TRBD2. The CDR3 is made up of 17 amino acids. Germline V gives CDR1 SGHTA, CDR2 FQGNSA. The DNA for the CDR3 is TGTGCCGGCAGTTCTAGACTAGCGGGTGTGAACACCGGGGAGCTGTTTTTT. As protein: CAGSSRLAGVNTGELFF.

This clonotype turned up a few times. This chain links TRBV7-9 with TRBJ1-1; no definite D call. The germline V gene has CDR1 SEHNR and CDR2 FQNEAQ (reference sequence). Trimming cost V 3 bases and J 7 bases, with 3 bases left between them. The CDR3 has 10 residues. The CDR3 DNA reads TGTGCCAGCAGCTTTTATGAAGCTTTCTTT. Its protein product is CASSFYEAFF.

About this clonotype: Given a much more abundant clone one base away, this may be a read error. The chain employs TRBV10-3 and TRBJ2-1, with D possibly TRBD2 on 5 matching bases. CDR1 and CDR2 from the germline V gene are ENHRY and SYGVKD. This CDR3 contains 15 residues. V was clipped by 5 bases and J by 5 bases, with 16 bases between them. The CDR3 here is CAISYSSSANNEQFF. The CDR3 DNA follows: TGTGCCATCAGTTATTCGAGTAGCGCCAACAATGAGCAGTTCTTC.

This clonotype was seen at least ten times. The V and J genes are TRBV3-1 and TRBJ2-7; D may be TRBD1 (7 bases). Per germline, CDR1 LGHDT and CDR2 YNNKEL (reference sequence). The V and J ends lost 2 bases and 3 bases respectively, with 14 bases between them. The CDR3 length is 15 residues. CDR3 loop: CASSQQGGQRYEQYF. CDR3 nucleotide sequence: TGTGCCAGCAGCCAACAGGGGGGTCAGCGCTACGAGCAGTACTTC.

This clonotype showed up many times. This chain joins TRBV20-1 and TRBJ2-3, with 11 nucleotides matching TRBD2. The germline V gene encodes CDR1 DFQATT and CDR2 SNEGSKA (reference sequence). The CDR3 covers 15 residues. Trimming removed 3 bases from V and 1 base from J; junction bases left unmatched: 3. This CDR3 is CSARKLAGGTDTQYF. CDR3 in DNA: TGCAGTGCTAGGAAACTAGCGGGGGGCACAGATACGCAGTATTTT.

This clonotype was counted at least ten times. This chain uses TRBV28 with TRBJ2-2, with unresolved D. Between the trimmed V and J ends, which lost 7 bases and 0 bases, there was a span of 12 bases. CDR3 length equals 15 residues. Germline V CDR1 and CDR2: MDHEN, SYDVKM. CDR3 sequence: CASTTTSSNTGELFF. DNA for the CDR3: TGTGCCAGCACCACTACGTCCTCGAACACCGGGGAGCTGTTTTTT.

This chain joins TRBV29-1 and TRBJ2-7; TRBD2 matches 7 bases. Germline V gives CDR1 SQVTM, CDR2 ANQGSEA. With 5 bases clipped from V and 2 bases from J, the junction kept 6 bases outside the gene matches. This CDR3 region has 13 residues. The CDR3 loop is CSVHSAGTYEQYF. For the CDR3, the DNA is TGCAGCGTTCATTCAGCGGGAACCTACGAGCAGTACTTC.

The gene calls are TRBV7-8 and TRBJ2-7; D is tentatively TRBD1 or TRBD2 (5 bases each). The end of the DNA is better explained by TRBJ2-4, so the J call may be wrong. The germline gives CDR1 SGHVS, CDR2 FQNEAQ. The CDR3 totals 16 residues. The CDR3 here is CASSLAAGTELNIQYF. The CDR3 DNA is TGTGCCAGCAGCTTAGCGGCCGGGACGGAGTTAAACATTCAGTACTTC.

This clonotype was picked up many times. This chain links TRBV18 with TRBJ1-6, with D unclear. V lost 8 bases and J 6 bases, leaving 11 bases between the germline ends. The CDR3 spans 13 residues. In germline, CDR1 is KGHSH, CDR2 LQKENI. The CDR3 nucleotides read TGTGCCAGCAGCCCGACTGGTAATTCACCCCTCCACTTT. Encoded protein: CASSPTGNSPLHF.

This clonotype appeared a few times. This chain links TRBV18 with TRBJ1-3; the D gene is possibly TRBD1 (6 bases). V gave up 3 bases and J gave up 0 bases, with 15 bases separating them. The CDR3 is made up of 17 amino acids. The germline CDR1 and CDR2 sequences are KGHSH and LQKENI. CDR3 sequence: CASSPSPDRLSGNTIYF. The CDR3 nucleotides are TGTGCCAGCTCACCGAGCCCCGACAGGCTCTCTGGAAACACCATATATTTT. Filled out from reference TRBV18 and TRBJ1-3, the complete variable domain reads NAGVMQNPRHLVRRRGQEARLRCSPMKGHSHVYWYRQLPEEGLKFMVYLQKENIIDESGMPKERFSAEFPKEGPSILRIQQVVRGDSAAYFCASSPSPDRLSGNTIYFGEGSWLTVV.

This clonotype was observed at least ten times. The CDR3 DNA reads TGTGCCAGCAGTGAGGGACAGCCCTATGGCTACACCTTC. Translated: CASSEGQPYGYTF. This chain links TRBV2 with TRBJ1-2, with 7 nucleotides matching TRBD1. This CDR3 has 13 residues. V dropped 3 bases and J dropped 4; count of bases not matched to a gene: 2. Germline values: CDR1 SNHLY, CDR2 FYNNEI. Variable domain in full (rest from reference TRBV2 and TRBJ1-2): EPEVTQTPSHQVTQMGQEVILRCVPISNHLYFYWYRQILGQKVEFLVSFYNNEISEKSEIFDDQFSVERPDGSNFTLKIRSTKLEDSAMYFCASSEGQPYGYTFGSGTRLTVV.

This clonotype came up many times. The chain joins TRBV11-3 to TRBJ1-1; D not resolved. V dropped 9 bases and J dropped 3 bases, with 14 bases sitting between them. The germline V gene encodes CDR1 SGHNT and CDR2 YENEEA. CDR3 length equals 13 residues. Here the CDR3 DNA reads TGTGCCAGACTTTTCTGTGAGGACACTGAAGCTTTCTTT. This codes for CARLFCEDTEAFF.

This clonotype showed up many times. The V and J genes are TRBV9 and TRBJ2-1; 14 bases are shared with TRBD2. The CDR3 is 15 amino acids. The germline CDR1 and CDR2 sequences are SGDLS and YYNGEE. Germline trimming cut 7 bases from V and 0 bases from J; bases unmatched to any gene: 0. CDR3 DNA: TGTGCCAGCGGGACTAGCGGGAGCTCCTACAATGAGCAGTTCTTC. It is translated as CASGTSGSSYNEQFF.

This clonotype was detected a few times. A much bigger clone sits one base away, suggesting this may be a read error. The chain uses TRBV24-1 and TRBJ2-2, with 7 positions matching TRBD1. The CDR3 contains 14 residues. Germline-derived CDR1 and CDR2 are KGHDR and SFDVKD. With 6 bases clipped from V and 4 bases from J, the junction kept 4 bases outside the gene matches. CDR3 protein: CATSRQGSTGELFF. The CDR3 nucleotides are TGTGCCACCAGTCGACAGGGTAGCACCGGGGAGCTGTTTTTT.